The text below deals with one T cell receptor beta chain. Germline values: CDR1 KGHSH, CDR2 LQKENI. V dropped 3 bases and J dropped 3 bases, with 17 bases sitting between them. This CDR3 comprises 16 residues. The data stem from a study of T cell changes during pregnancy in multiple sclerosis. TCRdb's copy holds only in-frame clones and misses some; the assay was immunoSEQ multiplex PCR. The sample records 45,000 to 55,000 clones, about 90% being singletons. This chain uses TRBV18 with TRBJ1-2; TRBD1 is a possible D gene (5 bases). The specimen was CD4+ T cells from peripheral blood mononuclear cells, collected after pregnancy. The sequence was collected from a female donor with multiple sclerosis, enrolled in a pregnancy study. CDR3 DNA: TGTGCCAGCTCACCGGGTCGAAACAGGAATGACTATGGCTACACCTTC. Its translation: CASSPGRNRNDYGYTF.